Shown below are 2 T cell receptor beta chains from a single sample sequenced in a study of T cells expressing NK-cell markers. No DNA is given; TCRdb re-called the 5' RACE reads and lists each CDR3 protein once. Its clone listing holds fewer than 550,000 distinct CDR3 sequences. The specimen was blood T cells: a sorted CD56 or NKG2C T cell subset, CD4+ or CD8+ T cells, or bulk PBMC T cells (not recorded which). Receptors originate from a woman between 50 and 59 years old in good health.

The CDR3 sequence is CASSLDFSRAYTGELFF. The chain has TRBV7-2 and TRBJ2-2; TCRdb proposes TRBD2, but this gene call is untestable without DNA. The CDR3 has 17 residues. The germline CDR1 and CDR2 sequences are SGHTA and FQGNSA. Together with reference TRBV7-2 and TRBJ2-2, the CDR3 gives the full variable domain: GAGVSQSPSNKVTEKGKDVELRCDPISGHTALYWYRQSLGQGLEFLIYFQGNSAPDKSGLPSDRFSAERTGGSVSTLTIQRTQQEDSAVYLCASSLDFSRAYTGELFFGEGSRLTVL.

The rearrangement joins TRBV5-1 to TRBJ2-3; with no DNA, the TCRdb D assignment of TRBD2 cannot be verified. Germline V lookup: CDR1 SGHRS, CDR2 YFSETQ. The CDR3 sequence is 17 residues long. CDR3 protein: CASQKRAGRVPTDTQYF. Using reference TRBV5-1 and TRBJ2-3 for the parts outside the CDR3, the full variable domain is KAGVTQTPRYLIKTRGQQVTLSCSPISGHRSVSWYQQTPGQGLQFLFEYFSETQRNKGNFPGRFSGRQFSNSRSEMNVSTLELGDSALYLCASQKRAGRVPTDTQYFGPGTRLTVL.